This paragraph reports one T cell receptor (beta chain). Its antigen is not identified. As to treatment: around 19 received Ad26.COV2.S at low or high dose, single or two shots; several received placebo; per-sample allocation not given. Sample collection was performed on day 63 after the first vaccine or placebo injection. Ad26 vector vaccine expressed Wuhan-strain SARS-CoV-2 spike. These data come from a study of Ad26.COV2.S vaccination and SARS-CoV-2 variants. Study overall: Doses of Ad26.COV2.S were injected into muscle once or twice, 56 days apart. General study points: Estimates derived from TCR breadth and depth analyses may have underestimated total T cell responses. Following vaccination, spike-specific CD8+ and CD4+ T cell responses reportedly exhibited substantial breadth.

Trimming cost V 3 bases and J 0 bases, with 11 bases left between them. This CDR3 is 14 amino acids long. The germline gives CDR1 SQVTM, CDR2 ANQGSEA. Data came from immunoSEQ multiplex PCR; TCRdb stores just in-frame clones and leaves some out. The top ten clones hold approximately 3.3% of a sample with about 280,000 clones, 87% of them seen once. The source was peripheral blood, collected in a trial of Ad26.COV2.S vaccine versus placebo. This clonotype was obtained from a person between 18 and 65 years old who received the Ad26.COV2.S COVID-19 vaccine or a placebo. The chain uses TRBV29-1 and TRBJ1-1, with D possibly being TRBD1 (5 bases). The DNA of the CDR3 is TGCAGCGTTGAGGGACGAGGGCTGAACACTGAAGCTTTCTTT. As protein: CSVEGRGLNTEAFF.